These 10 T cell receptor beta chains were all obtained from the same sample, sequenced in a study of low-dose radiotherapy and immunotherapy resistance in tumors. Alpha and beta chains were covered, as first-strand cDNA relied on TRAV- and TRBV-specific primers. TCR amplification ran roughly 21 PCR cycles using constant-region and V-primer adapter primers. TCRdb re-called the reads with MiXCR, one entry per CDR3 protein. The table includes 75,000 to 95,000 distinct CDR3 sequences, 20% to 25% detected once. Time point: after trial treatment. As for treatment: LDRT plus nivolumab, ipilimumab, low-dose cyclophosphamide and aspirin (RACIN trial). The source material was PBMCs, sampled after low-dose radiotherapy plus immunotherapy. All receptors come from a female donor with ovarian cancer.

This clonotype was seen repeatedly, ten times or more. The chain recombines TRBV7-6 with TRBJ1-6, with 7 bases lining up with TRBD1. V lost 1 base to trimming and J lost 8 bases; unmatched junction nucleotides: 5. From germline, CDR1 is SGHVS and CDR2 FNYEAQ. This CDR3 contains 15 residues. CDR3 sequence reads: CASSLGQGVDSPLHF. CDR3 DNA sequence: TGTGCCAGCAGCTTAGGACAGGGTGTAGATTCACCCCTCCACTTT.

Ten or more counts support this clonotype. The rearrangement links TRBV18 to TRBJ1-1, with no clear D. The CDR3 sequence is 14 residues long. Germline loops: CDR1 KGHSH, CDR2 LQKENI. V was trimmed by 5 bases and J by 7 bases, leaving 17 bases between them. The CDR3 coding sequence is TGTGCCAGCTCAACAGCGCGGGGAAGATATGAAGCTTTCTTT. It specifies CASSTARGRYEAFF.

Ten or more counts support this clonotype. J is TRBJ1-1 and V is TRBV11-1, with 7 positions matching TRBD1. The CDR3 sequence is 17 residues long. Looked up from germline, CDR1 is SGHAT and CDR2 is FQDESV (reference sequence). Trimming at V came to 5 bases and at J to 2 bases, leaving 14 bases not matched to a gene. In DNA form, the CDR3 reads TGTGCCAGCAGCCGGCGACAGGGACCCACGGGAAACACTGAAGCTTTCTTT. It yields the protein CASSRRQGPTGNTEAFF.

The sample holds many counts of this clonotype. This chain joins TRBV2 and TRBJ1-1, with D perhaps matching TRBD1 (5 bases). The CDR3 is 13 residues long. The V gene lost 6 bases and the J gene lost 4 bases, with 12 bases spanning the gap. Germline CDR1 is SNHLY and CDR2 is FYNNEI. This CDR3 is CASRGERGTEAFF. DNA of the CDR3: TGTGCCAGCAGGGGGGAAAGGGGCACTGAAGCTTTCTTT.

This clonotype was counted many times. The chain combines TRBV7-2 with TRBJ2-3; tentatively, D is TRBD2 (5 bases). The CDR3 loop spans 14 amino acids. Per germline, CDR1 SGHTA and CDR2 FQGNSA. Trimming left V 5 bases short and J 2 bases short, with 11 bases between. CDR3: CASSRDYFTDTQYF. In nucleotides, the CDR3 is TGTGCCAGCAGCCGAGACTACTTCACAGATACGCAGTATTTT.

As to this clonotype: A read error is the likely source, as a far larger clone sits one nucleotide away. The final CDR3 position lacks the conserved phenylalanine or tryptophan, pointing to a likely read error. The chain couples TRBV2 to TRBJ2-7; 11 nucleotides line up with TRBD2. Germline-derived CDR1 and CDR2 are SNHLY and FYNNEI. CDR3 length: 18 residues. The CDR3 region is CAISGPSFTSGGLYEQYL. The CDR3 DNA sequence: TGTGCCATCAGTGGCCCCTCCTTCACTAGCGGGGGCCTATACGAGCAGTACCTC.

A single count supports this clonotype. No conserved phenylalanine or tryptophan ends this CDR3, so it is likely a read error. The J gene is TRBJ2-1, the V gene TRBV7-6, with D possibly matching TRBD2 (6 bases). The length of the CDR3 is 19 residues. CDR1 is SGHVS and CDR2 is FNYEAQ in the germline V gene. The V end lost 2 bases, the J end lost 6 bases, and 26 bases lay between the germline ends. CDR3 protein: CASSLIVGSPVIMTNEQFL. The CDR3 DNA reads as TGTGCCAGCAGCTTAATTGTCGGGAGTCCCGTCATAATGACCAATGAGCAGTTCTTA.

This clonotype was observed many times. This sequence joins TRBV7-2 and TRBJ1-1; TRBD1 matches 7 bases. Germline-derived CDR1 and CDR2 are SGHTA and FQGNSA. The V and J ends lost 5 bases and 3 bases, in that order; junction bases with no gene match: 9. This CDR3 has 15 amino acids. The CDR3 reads CASSLETGWYTEAFF. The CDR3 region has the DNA TGTGCCAGCAGCCTCGAGACAGGGTGGTACACTGAAGCTTTCTTT.

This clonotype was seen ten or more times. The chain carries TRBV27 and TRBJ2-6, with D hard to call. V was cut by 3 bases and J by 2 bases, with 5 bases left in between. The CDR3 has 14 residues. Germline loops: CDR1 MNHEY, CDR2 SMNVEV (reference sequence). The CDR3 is CASSFAAGANVLTF. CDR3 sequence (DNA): TGTGCCAGCAGTTTTGCAGCTGGGGCCAACGTCCTGACTTTC.

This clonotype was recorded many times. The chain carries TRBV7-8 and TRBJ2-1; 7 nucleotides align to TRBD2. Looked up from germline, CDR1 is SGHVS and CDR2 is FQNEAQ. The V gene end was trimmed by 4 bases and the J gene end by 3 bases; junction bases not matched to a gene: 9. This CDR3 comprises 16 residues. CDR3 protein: CASSYTGGSNYNEQFF. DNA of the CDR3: TGTGCCAGCAGCTATACGGGAGGTAGCAACTACAATGAGCAGTTCTTC. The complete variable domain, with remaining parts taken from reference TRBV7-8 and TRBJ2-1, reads GAGVSQSPRYKVAKRGQDVALRCDPISGHVSLFWYQQALGQGPEFLTYFQNEAQLDKSGLPSDRFFAERPEGSVSTLKIQRTQQEDSAVYLCASSYTGGSNYNEQFFGPGTRLTVL.